These T cell receptor beta chains were read from a single sample in a study of cytomegalovirus exposure and HLA in healthy donors. This table comes from immunoSEQ multiplex PCR, and its TCRdb copy is limited to in-frame clones, with some not included. Among over 200,000 clones listed, about 85% were seen once. The sample comprised PBMCs. Every receptor here comes from a human donor in good health. The CDR3 runs from the conserved cysteine through the conserved F or W. The D gene is left open where the match is weak. Size values are once, few and many counts, or a class for expanded clones, and some rows have none.

v_call	clone_size	d_call	j_call	cdr3_aa	cdr3_nt
TRBV10-3	few	TRBD1	TRBJ1-1	CAISLGQGDTEAFF	TGTGCCATCTCTCTGGGACAGGGCGACACTGAAGCTTTCTTT
TRBV6-1	-	-	TRBJ1-5	CASSGPGWGQPQHF	TGTGCCAGCAGTGGTCCAGGTTGGGGCCAGCCCCAGCATTTT
TRBV7-3	-	-	TRBJ2-2	CASSLNTGRTGELFF	TGTGCCAGCAGCTTAAATACAGGTCGGACCGGGGAGCTGTTTTTT
TRBV12-5	-	-	TRBJ2-7	CASGTYEQYF	TGTGCTAGTGGCACCTACGAGCAGTACTTC
TRBV5-1	-	-	TRBJ1-3	CASSLGRGPQFSGNTIYF	TGCGCCAGCAGCTTAGGCAGAGGTCCTCAGTTCTCTGGAAACACCATATATTTT
TRBV23-1	-	TRBD1	TRBJ1-2	CASSQSDRGPGYTF	TGCGCCAGCAGTCAATCGGACAGGGGACCGGGCTACACCTTC
TRBV6-1	-	-	TRBJ2-5	CATQDRNQETQYF	TGTGCCACCCAAGACAGGAATCAAGAGACCCAGTACTTC
TRBV5-4	-	-	TRBJ2-5	CASSFRQIQETQYF	TGTGCCAGCAGCTTTAGACAGATCCAAGAGACCCAGTACTTC
TRBV27	-	TRBD2	TRBJ2-5	CASSSGGPGETQYF	TGTGCCAGCAGTTCGGGAGGGCCGGGAGAGACCCAGTACTTC
TRBV4-3	few	TRBD1	TRBJ1-2	CASSPTRQGLTYPYGYTF	TGCGCCAGCAGCCCGACGCGACAGGGTCTCACCTATCCCTATGGCTACACCTTC
TRBV4-1	-	-	TRBJ2-7	CASSQERQVPGEQYF	TGCGCCAGCAGCCAAGAACGACAGGTCCCGGGGGAGCAGTACTTC
TRBV5-5	-	TRBD1	TRBJ1-5	CASSPDRGNQPQHF	TGTGCCAGCAGCCCAGACAGGGGCAATCAGCCCCAGCATTTT